Listed here are 24 T cell receptor beta chains from one sample, sequenced in a study of patients and donors after allogeneic stem cell transplantation. One entry per CDR3 protein results from TCRdb running MiXCR on the RT-PCR reads. This sample has over 130,000 distinct CDR3 sequences, with 37% found just once. The sequencing sample was made of blood, either unsorted or a sorted T cell fraction (not recorded which). The receptors shown here come from a human donor who was either an allogeneic HSCT recipient or a stem cell or donor lymphocyte infusion donor (not recorded which). It is not recorded whose cells these are; they may come from a transplant donor.

The chain links TRBV7-8 to TRBJ2-1; D is uncertain. Deletions cut 5 bases from V and 6 bases from J, with 17 bases between. CDR1 SGHVS and CDR2 FQNEAQ come from the germline V gene. The CDR3 loop spans 15 amino acids. The CDR3 DNA reads TGTGCCAGCAGCCCTTGGACCCCCTACGCCAATGAGCAGTTCTTC. Its protein is CASSPWTPYANEQFF.

V is TRBV7-3 and J is TRBJ2-5; TRBD2 agrees at 7 bases. V lost 7 bases and J lost 0; bases outside the gene matches: 8. The germline V gene encodes CDR1 SGHTA and CDR2 FQGTGA. The CDR3 has 15 amino acids. CDR3 sequence: CASTPTGGYQETQYF. DNA for the CDR3: TGTGCCAGCACCCCAACGGGGGGATACCAAGAGACCCAGTACTTC.

In this sample, this clonotype turned up a few times. This chain links TRBV7-9 with TRBJ1-2, with D tentatively TRBD1 (5 bases). Germline assignment: CDR1 SEHNR and CDR2 FQNEAQ (reference sequence). V lost 11 bases and J lost 3, with 10 bases in between. This CDR3 has 11 amino acids. CDR3 sequence: CAPTEDYGYTF. The DNA of the CDR3 is TGTGCCCCGACAGAGGACTATGGCTACACCTTC.

This clonotype was counted only a few times. The chain has TRBV20-1 and TRBJ1-1, with D perhaps TRBD1 (5 bases). Trimming shortened V by 6 bases and J by 4 bases, and 21 bases separated the two germline ends. The CDR3 totals 15 residues. The germline V gene encodes CDR1 DFQATT and CDR2 SNEGSKA (reference sequence). The chain's CDR3 is CSATGGRRGGTEAFF. CDR3 DNA: TGCAGTGCCACAGGCGGTAGGAGGGGAGGCACTGAAGCTTTCTTT.

This clonotype was recorded a few times. The chain has TRBV25-1 and TRBJ2-2; 7 bases agree with TRBD1. From germline, CDR1 is MGHDK and CDR2 SYGVNS. The CDR3 totals 15 residues. V trimming: 7 bases; J trimming: 5 bases; junction bases outside the gene matches: 10. The CDR3 DNA follows: TGTGCCAGCACTGGGTCGGCAGGGGGAACCGGGGAGCTGTTTTTT. It is translated as CASTGSAGGTGELFF.

There are a few counts of this clonotype. This chain uses TRBV24-1 with TRBJ2-7; D gene ambiguous. CDR3 length: 13 amino acids. CDR1 KGHDR and CDR2 SFDVKD come from the germline V gene. The V end was cut by 4 bases, the J end by 5 bases, with 11 bases between. The CDR3 region is CATSEPPRDEQYF. The CDR3 nucleotides are TGTGCCACCAGTGAACCACCACGGGACGAGCAGTACTTC.

The V gene is TRBV20-1, the J gene TRBJ2-7; TRBD1 matches at 7 bases. V gave up 6 bases and J gave up 2 bases; unmatched junction bases: 7. The CDR3 consists of 13 residues. CDR1 and CDR2 (germline): DFQATT, SNEGSKA (reference sequence). This CDR3 reads CSAPGQWAYEQYF. The CDR3 DNA follows: TGCAGTGCCCCGGGACAGTGGGCCTACGAGCAGTACTTC.

This clonotype came up a few times. The chain links TRBV12-3 or TRBV12-4 to TRBJ2-1; 9 bases are a match to TRBD1. CDR3 length: 15 residues. The V gene end was trimmed by 2 bases and the J gene end by 7 bases; junction bases not matched to a gene: 6. This CDR3 is CASSLRRQGENEQFF. CDR3 DNA: TGTGCCAGCAGTTTACGGCGACAGGGGGAGAATGAGCAGTTCTTC.

The V call is TRBV29-1, the J call TRBJ2-3; 10 nucleotides match TRBD2. Germline values: CDR1 SQVTM, CDR2 ANQGSEA. CDR3 length: 15 amino acids. V was pared by 1 base and J by 2 bases, with 3 bases of the junction left unmatched. The CDR3 protein is CSVEASGGPTDTQYF. The CDR3 bases are TGCAGCGTTGAAGCTAGCGGGGGCCCCACAGATACGCAGTATTTT.

This chain links TRBV12-3 or TRBV12-4 with TRBJ1-6; D is uncertain. V shed 5 bases and J shed 4 bases, with 12 bases lying between them. This CDR3 is 15 amino acids long. CDR3 DNA: TGTGCCAGCAGTGCCCTCGGGGATTATAATTCACCCCTCCACTTT. This codes for CASSALGDYNSPLHF.

V gene TRBV28 combines with J gene TRBJ2-7; 8 nucleotides agree with TRBD1. The CDR3 is 15 residues long. Germline CDR1 MDHEN, CDR2 SYDVKM. After removal of 5 bases from V and 1 base from J, the junction contained 7 bases not matched to a gene. The CDR3 sequence is CASSLTGGASYEQYV. CDR3 DNA sequence: TGTGCCAGCAGTCTCACAGGGGGTGCGTCCTACGAGCAGTACGTC.

This clonotype was observed a handful of times. The chain carries TRBV28 and TRBJ1-2, with TRBD1 matching 11 bases. This CDR3 has 16 residues. V gave up 6 bases and J gave up 0 bases; unmatched junction bases: 6. Germline CDR1 and CDR2: MDHEN and SYDVKM. CDR3 sequence (DNA): TGTGCCAGCAGCGCGAGGGGACAGGGGGCTAACTATGGCTACACCTTC. Protein product: CASSARGQGANYGYTF.

In this sample, this clonotype turned up many times. This chain connects TRBV25-1 to TRBJ2-1, with 7 nucleotides matching TRBD1. Trimming took 3 bases from V and 3 from J; bases not matched to a gene: 2. The CDR3 has 14 residues. Germline-derived CDR1 and CDR2 are MGHDK and SYGVNS. CDR3 coding DNA: TGTGCCAGCAGTGACCGGGACAGCTACAATGAGCAGTTCTTC. It encodes CASSDRDSYNEQFF.

This clonotype came up many times. The chain links TRBV5-5 to TRBJ2-6; the D gene is possibly TRBD2 (5 bases). The CDR3 is 18 amino acids. The germline V gene encodes CDR1 SGHKS and CDR2 YYEKEE (reference sequence). V lost 2 bases and J 0 bases, leaving 15 bases between the germline ends. The CDR3 sequence is CASSLNPLGSSGANVLTF. In DNA, the CDR3 is TGTGCCAGCAGCTTAAACCCACTGGGGAGCTCTGGGGCCAACGTCCTGACTTTC.

This clonotype came up a few times. The V gene is TRBV6-5, the J gene TRBJ2-3, with 7 bases identical to TRBD1. Unmatched junction bases numbered 4, after V lost 6 bases and J lost 4 bases. The CDR3 covers 13 residues. The germline V gene has CDR1 MNHEY and CDR2 SVGAGI. The CDR3 DNA reads TGTGCCAGCAGGGAAACAGGGGCAGATACGCAGTATTTT. Protein: CASRETGADTQYF.

CDR3: CSARVHRGNSYNEQFF. The CDR3 DNA follows: TGCAGTGCTAGAGTTCATAGGGGAAACTCCTACAATGAGCAGTTCTTC. V usage is TRBV20-1 and J usage is TRBJ2-1; D perhaps matches TRBD1 (5 bases). CDR3 length: 16 residues. Trimming shortened V by 1 base and J by 0 bases, and 13 bases separated the two germline ends. CDR1 is DFQATT and CDR2 is SNEGSKA in the germline V gene (reference sequence).

The V gene is TRBV6-5, the J gene TRBJ1-6, with D unclear. Germline V gene data show CDR1 as MNHEY and CDR2 as SVGAGI. The CDR3 is 15 amino acids. Trimming cost V 9 bases and J 8 bases, with 20 bases left between them. Here the CDR3 DNA reads TGTGCCAGTTCTCTTTGGGGTTACGAGGATTCACCCCTCCACTTT. Residues: CASSLWGYEDSPLHF.

The count of this clonotype is one. V gene TRBV20-1 combines with J gene TRBJ2-3, with TRBD2 as a possible D gene (7 bases). Germline V CDR1 and CDR2: DFQATT, SNEGSKA (reference sequence). V shed 7 bases and J shed 5 bases, with 13 bases lying between them. This CDR3 region has 12 residues. CDR3 bases: TGCAGTGGCCGGGGGGCAGGAGATACGCAGTATTTT. Amino acid sequence: CSGRGAGDTQYF.

The V call is TRBV9, the J call TRBJ2-3; 12 nucleotides match TRBD2. The germline V gene has CDR1 SGDLS and CDR2 YYNGEE. Trimming removed 4 bases from V and 3 bases from J; junction bases left unmatched: 3. The CDR3 consists of 15 residues. CDR3 nucleotide sequence: TGTGCCAGCAGCACAGGACTAGCGGGGACAGATACGCAGTATTTT. It codes for CASSTGLAGTDTQYF.

In its sample, this clonotype was seen many times. This sequence joins TRBV29-1 and TRBJ1-5, with 7 bases fitting TRBD1. The CDR3 loop spans 14 amino acids. The germline V gene has CDR1 SQVTM and CDR2 ANQGSEA. V gave up 0 bases and J gave up 5 bases; unmatched junction bases: 4. The CDR3 loop is CSVEEGGGDQPQHF. The CDR3 DNA reads as TGCAGCGTTGAAGAAGGAGGGGGCGATCAGCCCCAGCATTTT.

This clonotype was recorded a few times. The rearrangement links TRBV13 to TRBJ2-3; 7 nucleotides match TRBD1. CDR3 length: 15 amino acids. J lost 5 bases, V lost 5 bases, and 10 bases had no gene match. Germline V gene data show CDR1 as PRHDT and CDR2 as FYEKMQ (reference sequence). CDR3 sequence reads: CASSLRQGVGDTQYF. The CDR3, as DNA: TGTGCCAGCAGCCTGCGACAGGGAGTAGGAGATACGCAGTATTTT.

This chain joins TRBV21-1 and TRBJ1-2; the table assigns TRBD1, which was not confirmed against the DNA. TRBV21-1 is a pseudogene locus. This CDR3 contains 15 residues. The CDR3 loop reads CASSLGQGKHYGYTF. In DNA, the CDR3 is TGTGCCAGCAGCTTGGGACAGGGGAAACACTATGGCTACACCTTC.

This clonotype was recorded a few times. The chain joins TRBV12-3 or TRBV12-4 to TRBJ1-3, with D possibly being TRBD1 (6 bases). V lost 4 bases and J 6 bases, leaving 16 bases between the germline ends. The CDR3 has 15 residues. The CDR3 loop is CASSSGAVIQNTIYF. The CDR3 DNA sequence: TGTGCCAGCAGTTCAGGGGCCGTCATCCAAAACACCATATATTTT.

This sequence joins TRBV2 and TRBJ1-5; the match to TRBD1 covers 10 bases. This CDR3 spans 15 amino acids. Germline V gene lookup returns CDR1 SNHLY and CDR2 FYNNEI. V was clipped by 7 bases and J by 7 bases; unmatched bases: 10. The CDR3 here is CASIPGQGSGQPQHF. CDR3 nucleotide sequence: TGTGCCAGCATTCCGGGACAGGGGTCTGGGCAGCCCCAGCATTTT.